This T cell receptor (beta chain) was obtained from a study of blood T cells in healthy people across ages. This clonotype was observed at least ten times. As yet, its antigen is unknown. Points from the study as a whole: Across the age range, TCR beta diversity per million T cells fell in a roughly linear way.

Germline V gene sequence: CDR1 LNHNV, CDR2 YYDKDF (reference sequence). There are 14 residues in the CDR3. The V end lost 0 bases, the J end lost 9 bases, and 14 bases lay between the germline ends. Sample-barcoded 5' priming and a J-beta primer mix drove a second PCR of about 6 to 12 cycles. TCRdb analysed the 5' RACE reads with MiXCR anew, one entry per CDR3 protein. The table lists over a million distinct CDR3 sequences, 40% to 45% of them singletons. Each sample yielded at least 5 micrograms of PBMC total RNA. This TCR derives from a woman aged 55-70 years in good health. The gene calls are TRBV15 and TRBJ2-5; D unclear. The material sequenced was blood. The CDR3 is CATSRDYTPNPQYF. The CDR3 coding sequence is TGTGCCACCAGCAGAGATTATACCCCTAACCCCCAGTACTTC.